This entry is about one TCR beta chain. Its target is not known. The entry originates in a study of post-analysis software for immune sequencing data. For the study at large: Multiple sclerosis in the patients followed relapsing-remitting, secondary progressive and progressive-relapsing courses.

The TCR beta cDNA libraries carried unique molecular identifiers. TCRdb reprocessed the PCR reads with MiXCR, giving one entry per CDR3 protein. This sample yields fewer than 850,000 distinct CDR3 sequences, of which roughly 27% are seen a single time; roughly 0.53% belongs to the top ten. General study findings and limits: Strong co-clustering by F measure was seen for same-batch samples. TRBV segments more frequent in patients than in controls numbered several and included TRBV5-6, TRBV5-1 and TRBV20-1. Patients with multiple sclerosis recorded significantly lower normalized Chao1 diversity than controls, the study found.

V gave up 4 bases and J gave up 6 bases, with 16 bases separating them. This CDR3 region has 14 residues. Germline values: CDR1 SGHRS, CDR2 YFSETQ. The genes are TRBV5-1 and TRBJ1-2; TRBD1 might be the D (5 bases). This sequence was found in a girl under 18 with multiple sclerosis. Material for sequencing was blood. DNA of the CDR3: TGCGCCAGCAGCCGAGGTTCCAGGGAGGATGGCTACACCTTC. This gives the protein CASSRGSREDGYTF.